What follows is one T cell receptor (beta chain) and its context. The antigen is not known. These data originate in a study of T cells in localized non-small cell lung cancer. The data were produced by immunoSEQ multiplex PCR, yet TCRdb's version contains in-frame clones alone and is incomplete. The sample carries more than 40,000 clones, about 85% recorded once. Trimming took off 0 bases at V and 6 bases at J, with 14 bases between the two ends. CDR3 size: 15 residues. CDR1 and CDR2 (germline): SGHNT, YYREEE (reference sequence). Study conclusions and caveats: Appearing in adjacent lung were a median roughly 60 of the top 100 tumor clones. It remains possible that heterogeneity exists, since only one tumor region was sequenced. Elevated blood T cell density was associated with longer overall survival.

The chain couples TRBV5-4 to TRBJ2-3; a possible D gene is TRBD1 (6 bases). The origin of this receptor is a man aged 35 to 69 with stage II lung adenocarcinoma. This sample comprised PBMCs, obtained before any cancer treatment. CDR3 coding DNA: TGTGCCAGCAGCTTGGGACAGGCTAGTTCGGATACGCAGTATTTT. Protein sequence: CASSLGQASSDTQYF.